This TCR beta chain was found in a study of blood T cell repertoires in COVID-19. Per germline, CDR1 MGHDK and CDR2 SYGVNS. The junction had 3 bases not matched to a gene; V was cut back by 6 bases and J by 2 bases. CDR3 length equals 13 residues. In the original analysis: It was from reference gene primer amplification that nucleated cell counts were estimated. Profiling relied on immunoSEQ multiplex PCR, and the TCRdb table lists in-frame clones only, not all of them. That table furnishes V, J and clone size, whereas the DNA furnished D and trimming. There are tens of thousands of clones in the sample; roughly 78% occur only once, and 32% lies in the top ten.

Sequenced input: peripheral blood. This receptor was identified in a human donor in a cohort sampled during active COVID-19. V and J are TRBV25-1 and TRBJ2-7, with 8 nucleotides matching TRBD1. CDR3 region: CASRGQGTYEQYF. The CDR3 coding sequence is TGTGCCAGCAGAGGACAGGGCACCTACGAGCAGTACTTC.